This entry describes one TCR beta chain. This clone was observed a few times. Its cognate antigen has yet to be identified. The record has no base qualities; no much larger clone is one base away. From each donor, a single peripheral blood sample of about 116 mL on average was drawn into heparinised tubes. A BD FACSAria II and a panel including CD45RO, CCR7, CD25, CD127, CD95 and CD27 were used to sort naive, central memory, regulatory and stem cell-like memory CD4+ T cells. Every sorted population had a purity above 98%. PBMCs were isolated right away by Lymphoprep density gradient centrifugation and were stained directly, without culture. So that batch effects would be minimized, each experiment stained and sorted samples in pairs, pairing one healthy donor with one patient. This sample was taken from a study of beta chain features in type 1 diabetes (dated by TCRdb to the late 2010s). Some background on the complete study: No differences in mean age, gender distribution, total cell number or subset yield were found between patients and healthy donors. Across all samples, 90 million to 130 million sorted cells were examined, and cell number per subset correlated strongly with RNA yield. The study compared TCRB repertoires of sorted circulating CD4+ T cell subsets between recently diagnosed type 1 diabetes patients and matched healthy donors. Regulatory and stem cell-like memory subsets were isolated from only 8 patients and roughly 8 healthy donors, whereas naive and central memory subsets came from all 30 or so donors. Results and caveats for the whole study, not just this receptor: Type 1 diabetes patients showed a moderate but significant shortening of TCRB CDR3 length in all four CD4+ subsets. Shorter templates might have been favored by PCR, but patient and control samples were amplified and corrected together, so both groups would have been affected equally by any skew. Naive, central memory and regulatory TCRB repertoires appeared to be more similar among patients than among healthy donors. Patients with type 1 diabetes made fewer insertions and deleted more nucleotides at VDJ recombination sites, implying thymic rearrangement abnormalities. HLA sub-analyses involved small numbers of individuals, so any influence of HLA type on TCRB rearrangement remained unresolved. Because cDNA rather than genomic DNA was sequenced, highly expressing activated cells could have been over-represented, although no difference in activation and CD3 levels was found between groups.

Germline trimming: 5 bases from V, 2 bases from J; junction bases outside gene matches: 10. CDR1 SGDLS and CDR2 YYNGEE are derived from the germline V gene. From cysteine to phenylalanine, the CDR3 is 17 amino acids long. Only the CDR3 part of the read is kept: 51 bases, read in frame from the first base. The High Capacity cDNA Reverse Transcription Kit was used to reverse transcribe all of the isolated RNA, meaning that expressed TCRB transcripts were what got sequenced. Deep immunoSEQ sequencing was performed on naive, central memory and regulatory T cell samples, with an average of roughly 3.3 million total reads per sample. After sorted cells were lysed in RLT buffer, RNA was extracted with DNase-treated RNeasy Micro or Mini kits, with the choice depending on cell number. To prevent cross-contamination, every cell subset was processed on its own, while patient and healthy donor samples were processed together. The immunoSEQ multiplex PCR was used to amplify TCRB sequences from cDNA, generating 87-bp fragments that spanned the CDR3 region. Amplicons were sequenced on the Illumina HiSeq platform. Turning to the authors' computational methods: PCR bias was corrected computationally using synthetic template baselines, and reads within Hamming distance 2 were collapsed, with unmergeable singletons discarded. By aligning reads against IMGT, V, D and J genes, CDR3 length, and insertions or deletions at six rearrangement sites were assigned. Within each subset, clonotype counts were normalized to sorted cell number, after which true diversity and Gini coefficients were computed with the tcR R package. The overlap coefficient, calculated on TCRB nucleotide sequences, was used to measure repertoire sharing. Out-of-frame TCRB sequences from naive cells were analyzed as a proxy for the pre-selection repertoire. TCRdb retrieved this table from immuneACCESS and kept in-frame rearrangements only. Not all clones are present; in checked studies, unresolved V genes account for under half, and no reason is known for the remainder. V and J calls and clone size are those listed in that table; D and trimming were worked out from the DNA. Here the sample has roughly 230,000 clones; approximately 11% occur a single time. Over 0.015% of the sample comes from the top ten.

Input material: naive CD4+ T cells from blood. The sample's cell subset or site, from its label and the paper: true naive CD4+ T cells. The rearranged chain carries TRBV9 and TRBJ2-2; TRBD1 matches 9 bases in the middle. The TCR was taken from a man aged 25 to 40 with type 1 diabetes. CDR3 protein: CASSRTGGVLNTGELFF. Here is the DNA: TGTGCCAGCAGTAGAACAGGGGGCGTTCTAAACACCGGGGAGCTGTTTTTT. The full variable domain, completed from the reference TRBV9 and TRBJ2-2 proteins outside the CDR3, reads DSGVTQTPKHLITATGQRVTLRCSPRSGDLSVYWYQQSLDQGLQFLIQYYNGEERAKGNILERFSAQQFPDLHSELNLSSLELGDSALYFCASSRTGGVLNTGELFFGEGSRLTVL.